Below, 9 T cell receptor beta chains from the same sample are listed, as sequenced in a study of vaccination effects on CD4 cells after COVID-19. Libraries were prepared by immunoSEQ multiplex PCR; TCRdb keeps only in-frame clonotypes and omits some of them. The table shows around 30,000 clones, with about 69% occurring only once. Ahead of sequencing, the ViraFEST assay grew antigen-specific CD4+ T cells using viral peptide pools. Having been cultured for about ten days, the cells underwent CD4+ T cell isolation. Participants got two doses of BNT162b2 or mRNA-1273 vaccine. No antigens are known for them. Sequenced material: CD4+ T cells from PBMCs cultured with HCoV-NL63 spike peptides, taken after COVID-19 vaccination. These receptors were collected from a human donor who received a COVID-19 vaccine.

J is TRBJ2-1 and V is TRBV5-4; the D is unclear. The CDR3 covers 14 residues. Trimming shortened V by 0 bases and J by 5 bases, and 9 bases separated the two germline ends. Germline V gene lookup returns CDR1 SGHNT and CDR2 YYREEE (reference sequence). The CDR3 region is CASSLAGPHNEQFF. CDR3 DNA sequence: TGTGCCAGCAGCTTGGCTGGACCCCACAATGAGCAGTTCTTC.

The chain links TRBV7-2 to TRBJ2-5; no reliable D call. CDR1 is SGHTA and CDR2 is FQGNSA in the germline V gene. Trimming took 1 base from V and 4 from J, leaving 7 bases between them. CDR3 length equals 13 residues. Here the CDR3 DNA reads TGTGCCAGCAGCTTAGAACGCCGAGAGACCCAGTACTTC. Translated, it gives CASSLERRETQYF.

In DNA form, the CDR3 reads TGTGCCAGCAGTTTAGGGAGGGGCAGTGGCTACACCTTC. Translating gives CASSLGRGSGYTF. The J gene is TRBJ1-2, the V gene TRBV12-3 or TRBV12-4; tentatively, D is TRBD1 (5 bases). The CDR3 sequence is 13 residues long. The V end was cut by 1 base, the J end by 7 bases, with 10 bases between.

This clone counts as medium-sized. The CDR3 is CASSPGRLVNTGELFF. In DNA, the CDR3 is TGTGCCAGCAGCCCGGGTAGACTAGTGAACACCGGGGAGCTGTTTTTT. This sequence joins TRBV7-7 and TRBJ2-2, with TRBD2 as a possible D gene (6 bases). The CDR3 sequence is 16 residues long. V lost 5 bases and J 1 base, leaving 14 bases between the germline ends. The germline CDR1 and CDR2 sequences are SSHAT and FNYEAQ (reference sequence).

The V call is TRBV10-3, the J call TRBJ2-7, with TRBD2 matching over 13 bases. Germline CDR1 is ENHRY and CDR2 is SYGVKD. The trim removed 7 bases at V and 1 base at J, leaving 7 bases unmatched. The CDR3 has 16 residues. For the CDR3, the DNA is TGTGCCATCAAATCACTAGCGGGAGGGCCGTCCTACGAGCAGTACTTC. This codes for CAIKSLAGGPSYEQYF.

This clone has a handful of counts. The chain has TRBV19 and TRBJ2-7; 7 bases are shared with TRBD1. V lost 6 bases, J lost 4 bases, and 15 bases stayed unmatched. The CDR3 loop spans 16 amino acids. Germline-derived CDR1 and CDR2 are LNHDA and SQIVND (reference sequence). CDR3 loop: CASSPRQTGYGYEQYF. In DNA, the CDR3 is TGTGCCAGTAGCCCGCGCCAGACAGGGTACGGTTACGAGCAGTACTTC.

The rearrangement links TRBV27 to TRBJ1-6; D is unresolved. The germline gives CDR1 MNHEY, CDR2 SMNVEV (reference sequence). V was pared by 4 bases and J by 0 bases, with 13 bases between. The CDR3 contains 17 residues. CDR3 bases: TGTGCCAGCAGTTATCGTATGGGGAGCTCCTATAATTCACCCCTCCACTTT. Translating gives CASSYRMGSSYNSPLHF.

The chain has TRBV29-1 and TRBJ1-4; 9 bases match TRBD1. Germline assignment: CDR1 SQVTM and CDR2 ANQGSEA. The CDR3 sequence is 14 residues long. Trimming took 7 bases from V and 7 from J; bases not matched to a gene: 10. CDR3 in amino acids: CSGGQGGLGEKLFF. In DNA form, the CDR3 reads TGCAGCGGGGGACAGGGAGGTTTGGGTGAAAAACTGTTTTTT. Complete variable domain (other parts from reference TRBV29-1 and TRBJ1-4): SAVISQKPSRDICQRGTSLTIQCQVDSQVTMMFWYRQQPGQSLTLIATANQGSEATYESGFVIDKFPISRPNLTFSTLTVSNMSPEDSSIYLCSGGQGGLGEKLFFGSGTQLSVL.

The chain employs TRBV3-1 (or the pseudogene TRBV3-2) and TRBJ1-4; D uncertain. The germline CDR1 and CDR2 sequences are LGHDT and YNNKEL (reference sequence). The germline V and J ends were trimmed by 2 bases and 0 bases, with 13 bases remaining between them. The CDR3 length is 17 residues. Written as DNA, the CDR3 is TGTGCCAGCAGCCAAAGTGCTACAACCTCAACTAATGAAAAACTGTTTTTT. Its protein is CASSQSATTSTNEKLFF.